Listed below are T cell receptor beta chains from one sample, sequenced in a study of cytomegalovirus exposure and HLA in healthy donors. Here immunoSEQ multiplex PCR was the method, and the copy in TCRdb shows in-frame clones only, minus some. This table holds 120,000 to 150,000 clones, 65% to 80% found once. The sequencing sample was made of PBMCs. The receptor set was obtained from a woman aged 45-59 years in good health and CMV-seropositive. The CDR3 runs from the conserved cysteine through the conserved F or W. Each record gives: V gene, CDR3 protein.

v_call: TRBV15; cdr3_aa: CATSRFHPQGGNTGELFF
v_call: TRBV27; cdr3_aa: CASSLRPNEQYF
v_call: TRBV5-4; cdr3_aa: CASSLSQGVSTGELFF
v_call: TRBV7-8; cdr3_aa: CASSLNFATDTQYF
v_call: TRBV19; cdr3_aa: CASSRGAGYGYTF
v_call: TRBV7-6; cdr3_aa: CASSADRTRRIHEQYF
v_call: TRBV11-1; cdr3_aa: CASSLLAGGTEAFF
v_call: TRBV11-3; cdr3_aa: CASSLAQNSYNEQFF
v_call: TRBV7-2; cdr3_aa: CASSFSGGADEQYF
v_call: TRBV5-1; cdr3_aa: CASRLAPFTDTQYF
v_call: TRBV7-2; cdr3_aa: CASSPERGALREGKLFF
v_call: TRBV7-3; cdr3_aa: CASSLQGATLEQYF
v_call: TRBV2; cdr3_aa: CAIDRQNYEQYF
v_call: TRBV25-1; cdr3_aa: CASRDGTGGRSISYTF
v_call: TRBV5-4; cdr3_aa: CASSLADRVAYEQYF
v_call: TRBV6-1; cdr3_aa: CASRLDSYNEQFF
v_call: TRBV9; cdr3_aa: CASSVTGGSEKLFF